Listed below are T cell receptor beta chains from one sample, sequenced in a study of vaccination effects on CD4 cells after COVID-19. Their antigens remain unidentified. Some clones are missing from TCRdb's copy, which holds only in-frame ones; the method was immunoSEQ multiplex PCR. In the table there are under 70,000 clones, roughly 80% of which are singletons. Sample: CD4+ T cells from PBMCs cultured with HCoV-OC43 spike peptides, taken before COVID-19 vaccination. All receptors come from a human donor who received a COVID-19 vaccine. Both conserved end residues are part of each CDR3. The D gene is left open where the match is weak. The size field is filled for only some rows; it gives once, few, many or a size class.

clone size	V gene	D gene	J gene	CDR3 DNA	CDR3 protein
few	TRBV14	NA	TRBJ1-5	TGTGCCAGCAGCGAGAGAAATAGCAATCAGCCCCAGCATTTT	CASSERNSNQPQHF
NA	TRBV10-3	TRBD1	TRBJ2-2	TGTGCCATCGGACAGGGCTTTTCCGGGGAGCTGTTTTTT	CAIGQGFSGELFF
NA	TRBV21-1	NA	TRBJ1-4	TGTGCCAGCACCGGGACACCTACTGCAACTAATGAAAAACTGTTTTTT	CASTGTPTATNEKLFF
few	TRBV24-1	NA	TRBJ1-2	TGTGCCACCAGTGATTCACGACCGGGGGGTTATGGCTACACCTTC	CATSDSRPGGYGYTF
NA	TRBV15	TRBD1	TRBJ1-1	TGTGCCACCAGCAGAGGGGACAGGGCTAACACTGAAGCTTTCTTT	CATSRGDRANTEAFF
NA	TRBV19	NA	TRBJ2-2	TGTGCCAGTAGTGCCCTACGTTTCGGGGAGCTGTTTTTT	CASSALRFGELFF
NA	TRBV27	NA	TRBJ1-5	TGTGCCAGCAGCGCCGTTGGGGCCCAGCCCCAGCATTTT	CASSAVGAQPQHF
NA	TRBV19	NA	TRBJ1-4	TGTGCCAGTAGTCCGAGAGTGAGGACTAATGAAAAACTGTTTTTT	CASSPRVRTNEKLFF
once	TRBV7-9	NA	TRBJ2-6	TGTGCCAGCAGCCCGGGTAGTGGAGGGGGATCTGGGGCCAACGTCCTGACTTTC	CASSPGSGGGSGANVLTF
NA	TRBV18	NA	TRBJ1-1	TGTGCCAGCTCACCGAGGCAGGGTGAGGCCACTGAAGCTTTCTTT	CASSPRQGEATEAFF
NA	TRBV6-5	TRBD1	TRBJ2-5	TGTGCCAAGGAACAGGGGGTGAGTAAAGAGACCCAGTACTTC	CAKEQGVSKETQYF
once	TRBV7-2	NA	TRBJ2-5	TGTGCCAGCAGCTTAGGGATGTGGGAGACCCAGTACTTC	CASSLGMWETQYF
NA	TRBV7-2	NA	TRBJ2-5	TGTGCCAGCAGCTTATACTGGGCTCTTCGGGAGACCCAGTACTTC	CASSLYWALRETQYF
few	TRBV7-3	NA	TRBJ2-2	TGTGCCAGCAGCTTCGGACTTATGGACGGGGAGCTGTTTTTT	CASSFGLMDGELFF
NA	TRBV4-3	TRBD1	TRBJ1-3	TGCGCCAGCAGCCAAAAGGGGGCGACTGGAAACACCATATATTTT	CASSQKGATGNTIYF
NA	TRBV29-1	NA	TRBJ1-5	TGCAGCGTTGAAACGGTCGGTCAGCCCCAGCATTTT	CSVETVGQPQHF
NA	TRBV5-1	NA	TRBJ1-1	TGCGCCAGCAGCTTGGAGCCGACGAACACTGAAGCTTTCTTT	CASSLEPTNTEAFF
NA	TRBV3-1/TRBV3-2	TRBD2	TRBJ2-5	TGTGCCAGCAGCCAAGCATTACTAGCGGGAACGGATACCCAGTACTTC	CASSQALLAGTDTQYF
NA	TRBV15	TRBD2	TRBJ2-3	TGTGCCACCAGCAGAGAGTCTACTAGCGGGGGGACAGATACGCAGTATTTT	CATSRESTSGGTDTQYF
NA	TRBV7-3	NA	TRBJ2-2	TGTGCCAGCAGTCTTCCCCCTGGGGCAGGCTCCGTGGGGGAGCTGTTTTTT	CASSLPPGAGSVGELFF
NA	TRBV7-2	NA	TRBJ2-3	TGTGCCAGCAGCTTGGGCCACCTCACAGATACGCAGTATTTT	CASSLGHLTDTQYF
NA	TRBV4-1	NA	TRBJ2-6	TGCGCCAGCAGCCAACGCTCTGGGGCCAACGTCCTGACTTTC	CASSQRSGANVLTF
NA	TRBV5-1	NA	TRBJ2-3	TGCGCCAGCAGCTTGCCTGGTACATCCACAGATACGCAGTATTTT	CASSLPGTSTDTQYF
NA	TRBV11-2	TRBD2	TRBJ2-1	TGTGCCAGCAGCCCAAGGGGGACTAGTAGCCACAATGAGCAGTTCTTC	CASSPRGTSSHNEQFF
NA	TRBV9	TRBD1	TRBJ1-2	TGTGCCAGCAGCGGAGAGACAGGGTTCCATTACGGCTACACCTTC	CASSGETGFHYGYTF
once	TRBV20-1	NA	TRBJ2-1	TGCAGTGCTAGTAGTTTGTGGGGCCAGGGGAATGAGCAGTTCTTC	CSASSLWGQGNEQFF
NA	TRBV9	TRBD1	TRBJ2-1	TGTGCCAGCAGCGTAGACAGGGGGCCTCCCAATGAGCAGTTCTTC	CASSVDRGPPNEQFF
NA	TRBV19	NA	TRBJ1-5	TGTGCCAGCAACAACTTTAGGTCGGGCGGCAATCAGCCCCAGCATTTT	CASNNFRSGGNQPQHF
once	TRBV3-1/TRBV3-2	NA	TRBJ2-3	TGTGCCAGCAGCCACTCCGGGGCCCGCACAGATACGCAGTATTTT	CASSHSGARTDTQYF
NA	TRBV5-1	TRBD1	TRBJ1-4	TGCGCCAGCAGCTTAGGGACAGGGGACGAAAAACTGTTTTTT	CASSLGTGDEKLFF
few	TRBV7-8	NA	TRBJ1-1	TGTGCCAGCAGCCGGGACCTAGACACTGAAGCTTTCTTT	CASSRDLDTEAFF
NA	TRBV7-2	NA	TRBJ2-2	TGTGCCAGCAGCTCCCGCTTGACAGCTGGGGAGCTGTTTTTT	CASSSRLTAGELFF
few	TRBV5-1	TRBD1	TRBJ1-1	TGCGCCAGCAGCCCACTACAGGGGGCGAACACTGAAGCTTTCTTT	CASSPLQGANTEAFF
NA	TRBV6-2/TRBV6-3	NA	TRBJ2-3	TGTGCCAGCAGTTACTCCCCGGCGGGTAGCACAGATACGCAGTATTTT	CASSYSPAGSTDTQYF
few	TRBV30	NA	TRBJ1-2	TGTGCCTGGAGTGTACTTCAGGATGGCTACACCTTC	CAWSVLQDGYTF
NA	TRBV7-3	NA	TRBJ1-2	TGTGCCAGCAGCCCCAGTACAAACTATGGCTACACCTTC	CASSPSTNYGYTF
NA	TRBV6-5	NA	TRBJ2-5	TGTGCCAGCAACCAAAGGGGCGCTCGGGGGGAGACCCAGTACTTC	CASNQRGARGETQYF
NA	TRBV24-1	TRBD2	TRBJ2-3	TGTGCCACCAGTGTTCCTAGCGGATTAAGCACAGATACGCAGTATTTT	CATSVPSGLSTDTQYF
NA	TRBV3-1/TRBV3-2	TRBD1	TRBJ1-3	TGTGCCAGCAGCCAGAGAACAGGGGGCACTGGAAACACCATATATTTT	CASSQRTGGTGNTIYF
NA	TRBV27	NA	TRBJ1-2	TGTGCCAGCAGTCGAAACGACAGATACTATGGCTACACCTTC	CASSRNDRYYGYTF
once	TRBV19	NA	TRBJ1-2	TGTGCCAGTAGTATAGATGGCAGATACAACGGCTACACCTTC	CASSIDGRYNGYTF
NA	TRBV2	NA	TRBJ1-6	TGTGCCAGCAGTGTCGAGAGGGGAACAGAGGCGTCCCTCCACTTT	CASSVERGTEASLHF
NA	TRBV2	NA	TRBJ2-1	TGTGCCAGCAGTGATAGGACAGTTGACAATGAGCAGTTCTTC	CASSDRTVDNEQFF
few	TRBV2	NA	TRBJ1-1	TGTGCCAGCAGTGAAGCGGGGACTGAAGCTTTCTTT	CASSEAGTEAFF
few	TRBV27	TRBD1	TRBJ1-5	TGTGCCAGCAGCCGAAATCAGGGACAGGGAGTGGGTCAGCCCCAGCATTTT	CASSRNQGQGVGQPQHF
NA	TRBV14	TRBD2	TRBJ2-5	TGTGCCAGCAGCCAGCCCGGTATTGGTCGGACTAGCGGGGGTTTTTTCGGCGAGACCCAGTACTTC	CASSQPGIGRTSGGFFGETQYF